The source of this TCR beta chain is a study of blood T cell repertoires in COVID-19. Study as a whole: The cDNA or gDNA used as material had been derived from T cells, B-cell-depleted T cells, or PBMCs.

Resolution of symptoms, clearance, or two negative PCRs was present in recovered Cohort 3 donors. The CDR3 has 16 residues. Germline lookup yields CDR1 KGHSH and CDR2 LQKENI. V lost 6 bases, J lost 6 bases, and 22 bases lay in between. Original processing methods: Amplifying reference gene primers gave estimates of nucleated cell counts. Assay used: immunoSEQ multiplex PCR; TCRdb lists only in-frame clones, some missing. V, J and clone size are taken as reported in that table, and D and trimming were inferred from the DNA itself. The sample carries 150,000 to 200,000 clones, about 80% recorded once. The sample comprised PBMCs or T cells enriched from blood (not recorded which). This receptor was taken from a man in his forties who had recovered from COVID-19. The gene calls are TRBV18 and TRBJ2-3, with D uncertain. The CDR3 sequence is CASSQDQSVGVDTQYF. CDR3 coding DNA: TGTGCCAGCTCCCAAGATCAAAGCGTTGGAGTGGATACGCAGTATTTT.